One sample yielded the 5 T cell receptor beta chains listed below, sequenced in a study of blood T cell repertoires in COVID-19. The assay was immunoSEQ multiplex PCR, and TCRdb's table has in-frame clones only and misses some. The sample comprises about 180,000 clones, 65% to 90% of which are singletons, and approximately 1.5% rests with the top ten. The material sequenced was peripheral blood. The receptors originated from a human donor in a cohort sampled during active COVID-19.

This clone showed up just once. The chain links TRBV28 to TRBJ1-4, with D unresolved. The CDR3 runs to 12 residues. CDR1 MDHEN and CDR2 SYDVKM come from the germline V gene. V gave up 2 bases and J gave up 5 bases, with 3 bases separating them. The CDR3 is CASSLRNEKLFF. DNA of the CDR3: TGTGCCAGCAGTTTACGGAATGAAAAACTGTTTTTT.

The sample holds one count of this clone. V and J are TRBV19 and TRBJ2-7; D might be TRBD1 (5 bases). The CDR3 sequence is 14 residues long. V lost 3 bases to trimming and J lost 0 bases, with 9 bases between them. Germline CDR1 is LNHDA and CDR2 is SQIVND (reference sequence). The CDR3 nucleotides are TGTGCCAGTAGTATTGACAGCAACTCCTACGAGCAGTACTTC. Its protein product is CASSIDSNSYEQYF.

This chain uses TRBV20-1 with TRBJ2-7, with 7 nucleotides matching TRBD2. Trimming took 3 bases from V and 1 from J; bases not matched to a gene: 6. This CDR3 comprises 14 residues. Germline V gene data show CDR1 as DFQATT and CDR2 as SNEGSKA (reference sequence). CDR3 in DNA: TGCAGTGCTAGTGGGGCTAGCGGTTCCTACGAGCAGTACTTC. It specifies CSASGASGSYEQYF.

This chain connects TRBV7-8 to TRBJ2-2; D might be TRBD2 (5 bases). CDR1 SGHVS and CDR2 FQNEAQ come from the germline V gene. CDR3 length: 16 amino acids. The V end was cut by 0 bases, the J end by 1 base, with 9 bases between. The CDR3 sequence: CASSLASAGNTGELFF. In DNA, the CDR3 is TGTGCCAGCAGCTTAGCTTCGGCGGGGAACACCGGGGAGCTGTTTTTT.

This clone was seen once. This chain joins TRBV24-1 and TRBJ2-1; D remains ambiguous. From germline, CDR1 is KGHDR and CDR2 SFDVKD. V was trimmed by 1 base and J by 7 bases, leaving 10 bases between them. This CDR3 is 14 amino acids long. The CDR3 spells CATSDLKVRNEQFF. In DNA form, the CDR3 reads TGTGCCACCAGTGATTTAAAAGTGCGGAATGAGCAGTTCTTC.